Ten or more counts support the clone carrying this TCR beta chain. Its target is unknown. RNA-based 3' RACE libraries used unique molecular identifiers. TCRdb analysed the 3' RACE reads with MiXCR anew, one entry per CDR3 protein. This table holds 5,500 to 8,000 distinct CDR3 sequences, roughly 15% found once. These data are taken from a study of HIV-infected children after antiretroviral therapy interruption. Study details: All children had CD4+ count above 500 and viral load below 50 copies/ml.

The germline V gene has CDR1 SGHVS and CDR2 FQNEAQ. The CDR3 is 15 residues long. The junction had 6 bases not matched to a gene; V was cut back by 5 bases and J by 0 bases. Treatment noted: PENTA 11 planned treatment interruption arm or continuous ART arm. Notes on the study in general: Naive CD4+ sequences overlapped less between time points once interruption began.

The chain carries TRBV7-8 and TRBJ1-1, with 7 nucleotides matching TRBD1. The sequenced sample was CD45RO+ CD8+ T cells from PBMCs, pooled from several time points, obtained from a donor given antiretroviral therapy, either interrupted or continuous. Subset of the sample: memory CD8+ CD45RO+ CD45RA- T cells. This clonotype originated in a pool of human donors with HIV. The CDR3 spells CASSNRGRLNTEAFF. The CDR3, as DNA: TGTGCCAGCAGCAACAGGGGCCGGTTGAACACTGAAGCTTTCTTT.